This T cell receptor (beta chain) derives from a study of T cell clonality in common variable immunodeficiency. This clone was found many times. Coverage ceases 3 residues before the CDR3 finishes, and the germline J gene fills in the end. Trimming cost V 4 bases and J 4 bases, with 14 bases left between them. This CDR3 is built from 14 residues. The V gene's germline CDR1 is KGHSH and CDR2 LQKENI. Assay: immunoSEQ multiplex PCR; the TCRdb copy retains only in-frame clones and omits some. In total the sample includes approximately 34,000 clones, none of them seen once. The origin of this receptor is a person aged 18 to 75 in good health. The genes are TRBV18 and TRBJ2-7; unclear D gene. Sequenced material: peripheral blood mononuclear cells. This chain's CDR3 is CASSQQPSGYEQYF. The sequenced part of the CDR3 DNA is TGTGCCAGCTCACAACAACCCTCAGGTTACGAG. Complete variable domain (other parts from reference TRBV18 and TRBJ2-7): NAGVMQNPRHLVRRRGQEARLRCSPMKGHSHVYWYRQLPEEGLKFMVYLQKENIIDESGMPKERFSAEFPKEGPSILRIQQVVRGDSAAYFCASSQQPSGYEQYFGPGTRLTVT.